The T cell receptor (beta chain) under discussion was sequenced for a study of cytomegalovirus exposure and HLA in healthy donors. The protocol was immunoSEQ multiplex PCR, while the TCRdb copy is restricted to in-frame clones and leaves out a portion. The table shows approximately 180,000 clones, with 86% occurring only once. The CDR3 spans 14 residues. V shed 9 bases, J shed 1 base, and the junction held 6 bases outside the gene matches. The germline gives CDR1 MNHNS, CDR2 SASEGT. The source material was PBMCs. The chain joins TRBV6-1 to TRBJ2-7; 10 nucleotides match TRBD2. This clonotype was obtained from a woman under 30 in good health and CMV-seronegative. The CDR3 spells CASSSGRGSYEQYF. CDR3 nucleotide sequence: TGTGCCAGTTCTAGCGGGAGAGGGTCCTACGAGCAGTACTTC.